A selection of T cell receptor beta chains follows, all from one sample in a study of T cell responses to AZD1222 COVID-19 vaccine. Using immunoSEQ multiplex PCR, the repertoire was profiled, and TCRdb retains in-frame clones only, with some absent. The sample gives 140,000 to 150,000 clones, more than 85% of which show up once; about 12% is in the top ten. The sample consisted of peripheral blood, taken after recovery from COVID-19. These receptors came from an adult who had recovered from COVID-19. The CDR3 runs from the conserved cysteine through the conserved F or W. D genes are given only for firm matches. The size field is filled for only some rows; it gives once, few, many or a size class.

-	TRBD2	TRBV7-2	TRBJ2-7	CASSAGLAGRFEQYF	TGTGCCAGCAGCGCGGGACTAGCGGGTAGGTTCGAGCAGTACTTC
-	-	TRBV5-8	TRBJ2-5	CASSLFGVGTQETQYF	TGTGCCAGCAGCTTGTTCGGGGTGGGCACCCAAGAGACCCAGTACTTC
-	TRBD1	TRBV9	TRBJ1-3	CASSVEVTGTRSGNTIYF	TGTGCCAGCAGCGTAGAGGTGACAGGGACCCGCTCTGGAAACACCATATATTTT
-	-	TRBV5-1	TRBJ2-1	CASRQQVGAYNEQFF	TGCGCCAGCAGACAACAAGTCGGGGCTTACAATGAGCAGTTCTTC
-	-	TRBV15	TRBJ2-7	CATSRDAARGAEQYF	TGTGCCACCAGCAGAGATGCGGCCAGGGGGGCCGAGCAGTACTTC
-	-	TRBV29-1	TRBJ2-1	CSARDRGVYNEQFF	TGCAGCGCCAGGGACCGGGGCGTATACAATGAGCAGTTCTTC
-	-	TRBV2	TRBJ2-1	CASTPNNEQFF	TGTGCCAGCACCCCGAACAATGAGCAGTTCTTC
-	TRBD1	TRBV6-5	TRBJ1-5	CAGQGNGPAQPQHF	TGTGCCGGACAGGGGAATGGTCCGGCTCAGCCCCAGCATTTT
-	-	TRBV29-1	TRBJ1-5	CSVEGGGGQPQHF	TGCAGCGTTGAAGGGGGAGGGGGTCAGCCCCAGCATTTT
-	TRBD1	TRBV14	TRBJ2-5	CASSRTGWFQETQYF	TGTGCCAGCAGCCGGACAGGGTGGTTCCAAGAGACCCAGTACTTC
-	TRBD2	TRBV7-3	TRBJ2-3	CARRGLAGGLDTQYF	TGTGCCAGGAGGGGACTAGCGGGAGGATTAGATACGCAGTATTTT
-	-	TRBV27	TRBJ1-5	CASSPGFWPQHF	TGTGCCAGCAGCCCAGGGTTCTGGCCCCAGCATTTT
-	TRBD1	TRBV7-7	TRBJ2-5	CASSPRDSYQETQYF	TGTGCTAGCAGCCCTCGGGACAGTTACCAAGAGACCCAGTACTTC
-	-	TRBV5-1	TRBJ2-2	CASNLLGGARTGELFF	TGCGCCAGTAACCTCCTTGGCGGAGCCCGAACCGGGGAGCTGTTTTTT
few	-	TRBV2	TRBJ2-7	CASRSTAEHEQYF	TGTGCCAGCAGAAGTACAGCTGAGCACGAGCAGTACTTC
-	-	TRBV29-1	TRBJ2-7	CSVEDGSRYSYEQYF	TGCAGCGTTGAAGATGGGTCAAGGTACTCCTACGAGCAGTACTTC
once	-	TRBV7-9	TRBJ1-1	CASSLARNTEAFF	TGTGCCAGCAGCCTCGCCCGGAACACTGAAGCTTTCTTT
-	TRBD2	TRBV19	TRBJ2-7	CASSIRGGDSYEQYF	TGTGCCAGTAGTATACGCGGGGGGGACTCCTACGAGCAGTACTTC
-	TRBD2	TRBV10-3	TRBJ2-1	CASVSGRASYNEQFF	TGTGCCAGCGTTAGCGGGAGGGCCTCCTACAATGAGCAGTTCTTC
few	TRBD1	TRBV6-6	TRBJ1-3	CASRSQQGSGNTIYF	TGTGCCAGCAGATCCCAACAGGGGTCTGGAAACACCATATATTTT
-	-	TRBV9	TRBJ2-7	CASSPGIAGFYEQYF	TGTGCCAGCAGCCCCGGAATCGCAGGATTCTACGAGCAGTACTTC
-	-	TRBV28	TRBJ1-6	CASKDGPDNSPLHF	TGTGCCAGCAAGGATGGACCGGATAATTCACCCCTCCACTTT
once	-	TRBV27	TRBJ2-7	CASSLGGIDYEQYF	TGTGCCAGCAGTTTAGGAGGAATCGACTACGAGCAGTACTTC
-	TRBD1	TRBV18	TRBJ2-7	CASSSGQGRDEQYF	TGTGCCAGCTCATCCGGACAGGGCAGGGACGAGCAGTACTTC
-	-	TRBV9	TRBJ2-7	CASSVAWGSYEQYF	TGTGCCAGCAGCGTAGCTTGGGGATCCTACGAGCAGTACTTC
-	-	TRBV9	TRBJ2-1	CASSVVSKVSYNEQFF	TGTGCCAGCAGCGTAGTATCGAAAGTATCCTACAATGAGCAGTTCTTC
-	-	TRBV9	TRBJ2-2	CASSVGGRTVTGELFF	TGTGCCAGCAGCGTAGGTGGGAGGACGGTCACCGGGGAGCTGTTTTTT
-	TRBD1	TRBV10-2	TRBJ1-2	CAITPAGGYGYTF	TGCGCCATCACTCCCGCAGGGGGATATGGCTACACCTTC
-	TRBD2	TRBV27	TRBJ2-7	CASSLSRLADSSYEQYF	TGTGCCAGCAGTTTATCGAGACTAGCGGACAGCTCCTACGAGCAGTACTTC
-	TRBD1	TRBV30	TRBJ2-7	CAWSTGGTSYEQYF	TGTGCCTGGAGTACAGGGGGCACCTCCTACGAGCAGTACTTC
-	TRBD2	TRBV18	TRBJ2-4	CASSPGLAGENIQYF	TGTGCCAGCTCACCTGGACTAGCGGGAGAAAACATTCAGTACTTC
-	TRBD1	TRBV3-1/TRBV3-2	TRBJ1-2	CASSQVSGTGSPYTF	TGTGCCAGCAGCCAAGTGTCCGGGACAGGGAGTCCTTACACCTTC
-	-	TRBV28	TRBJ2-7	CASSRSGAYEQYF	TGTGCCAGCAGTCGGTCCGGGGCCTACGAGCAGTACTTC
-	-	TRBV19	TRBJ2-7	CASSISSPTYEQYF	TGTGCCAGTAGTATTTCTAGCCCTACCTACGAGCAGTACTTC
-	-	TRBV9	TRBJ1-6	CASSVEWRGSYNSPLHF	TGTGCCAGCAGCGTAGAATGGAGGGGCTCCTATAATTCACCCCTCCACTTT
-	-	TRBV6-7	TRBJ1-1	CASSYSRQSNTEAFF	TGTGCCAGCAGTTACTCGAGACAGTCGAACACTGAAGCTTTCTTT
-	TRBD1	TRBV10-3	TRBJ1-2	CAVGQGYGYTF	TGTGCCGTCGGACAGGGATATGGCTACACCTTC
-	TRBD1	TRBV7-3	TRBJ2-1	CASSLTGGLHEQFF	TGTGCCAGCAGCTTGACAGGGGGCCTACATGAGCAGTTCTTC
-	-	TRBV11-2	TRBJ1-2	CASSAGGGAANYGYTF	TGTGCCAGCAGCGCTGGAGGGGGGGCGGCTAACTATGGCTACACCTTC
-	-	TRBV9	TRBJ1-5	CASSVGQDSNQPQHF	TGTGCCAGCAGCGTAGGACAGGATAGCAATCAGCCCCAGCATTTT
-	TRBD2	TRBV15	TRBJ2-1	CATSRDRLAGVYNEQFF	TGTGCCACCAGCAGAGATCGGCTAGCGGGAGTATACAATGAGCAGTTCTTC
-	TRBD1	TRBV5-5	TRBJ2-2	CASSVGQGPTGELFF	TGTGCCAGCAGCGTGGGACAGGGACCAACCGGGGAGCTGTTTTTT
-	-	TRBV5-4	TRBJ2-7	CASSFGEEGEQYF	TGTGCCAGCAGCTTTGGTGAGGAGGGCGAGCAGTACTTC
-	TRBD2	TRBV15	TRBJ2-7	CATQIAGAYEQYF	TGTGCCACCCAAATAGCGGGAGCCTACGAGCAGTACTTC
-	-	TRBV30	TRBJ1-1	CAWSVIESTEAFF	TGTGCCTGGAGTGTAATAGAGAGCACTGAAGCTTTCTTT
-	-	TRBV19	TRBJ2-5	CASRETRGERTQYF	TGTGCCAGTAGGGAGACTAGAGGGGAGAGGACCCAGTACTTC
-	TRBD2	TRBV5-4	TRBJ2-5	CASNLAGEETQYF	TGTGCCAGCAACCTAGCGGGAGAAGAGACCCAGTACTTC
-	-	TRBV28	TRBJ1-6	CASSPSGGRISNSPLHF	TGTGCCAGCAGTCCTAGTGGGGGGCGGATAAGTAATTCACCCCTCCACTTT